One TCR beta chain is described in this entry. What this receptor recognizes is not known. Base qualities are not provided; no much larger clone lies one nucleotide away. This sample is part of a study of blood T cells in healthy people across ages (dated by TCRdb to the mid-2010s). For context, the study as a whole: Template switching captured roughly one uniquely barcoded TCR beta cDNA molecule per two T cells in model experiments. To avoid experimental bias, donors of different ages were spread randomly across the sequencing lanes. To track age-related changes in TCR beta repertoire diversity, the study relied on deep sequencing normalized with unique cDNA molecular identifiers. Four age groups were formed from the donors: young (average about 15 years), middle-aged (less than 40), aged (more than 55) and long-lived (about 75). For two donors (one aged 18 to 30 and one aged 80 or older), the study analyzed two additional independent replicas of 1 million unique cDNA reads from the same blood draw.

Systemically healthy Caucasian individuals from Russia, about 38 in total and aged about 6 to 100 years, were included as donors. Each donor gave ten milliliters of peripheral blood, collected into EDTA-treated Vacutainer tubes. Ficoll-Paque density-gradient centrifugation was used to isolate PBMCs, with at least 7 million per sample. Total RNA was extracted from PBMCs with Trizol reagent, with at least 5 micrograms obtained per sample. For every donor, an aliquot of PBMCs went through flow cytometry to measure the percentages of naive CD45RAhigh/CD27high T cells. The paper as a whole reports these results and caveats: The percentage of naive T cells measured by flow cytometry correlated strongly with observed TCR beta diversity. Bulk unsorted PBMC profiling prevented conclusive comparison of naive and antigen-experienced compartments. Because donor CMV infection status was unknown, age-related changes in expanded clonotypes were potentially confounded. Compared with the aged group, the long-lived group had more naive CD4+ T cells, fewer expanded clones and increased TCR diversity, suggesting age selection. Estimates of total diversity based on one million sequenced T cells were considered lower bounds and underestimates. As age increased, observed TCR beta diversity per million T cells dropped in a roughly linear way, and a significant reduction was already evident by age approximately 40.

Taken from the germline V gene, the CDR1 and CDR2 loops are MGHRA and YSYEKL. The V end loses 2 bases and the J end loses 7 bases, and a stretch of 5 bases separates them. The CDR3 runs 11 amino acids, cysteine and phenylalanine included. Only CDR3 DNA is held: 33 bases, read in frame from base 1. Library preparation was by 5' RACE. Sequencing was carried out with an Illumina HiSeq 2500. A second PCR of roughly 6 to 11 cycles was run with a J-beta primer mix and a sample-barcoded 5' primer. A template-switch 5' adaptor carrying 12 random nucleotides introduced a unique molecular identifier onto each TCR beta cDNA molecule. Each sample yielded at least 3 million CDR3-containing paired-end reads. All of the RNA was converted into first-strand cDNA using the Mint cDNA synthesis kit, with a TRBC-specific oligonucleotide serving as the primer. Following uracil-DNA glycosylase treatment, all cDNA underwent a first 18-cycle PCR with the universal primers M1SS and BC2_uni_R. As for the original processing: For normalization, 1 million high-quality reads were randomly selected from each sample, with every read carrying a distinct molecular identifier. Reads sharing molecular identifiers were discarded rather than binned into consensus sequences. MiTCR, run with a Q25 quality threshold and the strictest error-elimination algorithm, handled CDR3 identification, clonotype clustering and error correction. A nonparametric unseen species model with Euler transformation was used to estimate lower-bound total TCR beta diversity. Using fastp at Q25 and MiXCR, TCRdb reprocessed the public reads and kept productive beta chains. Each CDR3 protein gets just one entry, which takes the most common genes and DNA from the rows behind it. TCRdb, not the authors, supplied the V and J calls. The sample has 650,000 or so distinct CDR3 sequences on record, around 50% of them singletons. The ten biggest clones cover roughly 14% of the sample.

The sequenced material came from blood. The chain couples TRBV4-1 to TRBJ1-2; the D gene cannot be named for sure. The receptor was isolated from a woman of 80 years or more in good health. The CDR3 is CASSQNAGYTF. The DNA reads TGCGCCAGCAGCCAAAATGCTGGCTACACCTTC.